This note documents a single T cell receptor (beta chain) sequence. Attachment of unique molecular identifiers to individual cDNA molecules was performed in the library. TCRdb ran MiXCR on the RACE reads and lists one entry per CDR3 protein. The sample holds approximately 340,000 distinct CDR3 sequences, under 8% seen once. The time point denotes: patch test 1, 2 weeks after DPC sensitization. Treatment here: therapeutic diphenylcyclopropenone sensitization with weekly scalp DPC. This entry comes from a study of human T cells and chemical hapten exposure. The wider study: How much TCR each sample yielded varied, mostly because pooled library volumes differed slightly.

V lost 3 bases, J lost 4 bases, and 5 bases stayed unmatched. CDR3 length: 15 amino acids. The sequence was obtained from a young woman with alopecia areata. Some clones in this sample may be carry-over from other donors' samples. The material was whole blood, obtained in connection with sensitization to the hapten diphenylcyclopropenone (DPC). This rearrangement joins TRBV12-3 or TRBV12-4 to TRBJ2-3; TRBD2 matches 9 bases. CDR3: CASSFAGGLADTQYF. The CDR3 bases are TGTGCCAGCAGTTTTGCGGGGGGGCTAGCAGATACGCAGTATTTT.